This TCR beta chain was recovered during a study of blood T cell repertoires in COVID-19. Sequenced by immunoSEQ multiplex PCR; TCRdb stores in-frame clones only, minus some. The sample lists roughly 130,000 clones, roughly four fifths occurring once. Points on this clone: The same CDR3 arises from other DNA sequences in this sample as well.

The sample taken for sequencing was peripheral blood. This receptor was identified in an elderly man with acute or convalescent COVID-19.

The chain's CDR3 is CSVGQTYEQYF. The DNA for the CDR3 is TGCAGCGTTGGACAGACCTACGAGCAGTACTTC. V is TRBV29-1 and J is TRBJ2-7; TRBD1 is a possible D gene (5 bases). V dropped 4 bases and J dropped 2 bases, with 6 bases sitting between them. The CDR3 is made up of 11 amino acids. Germline values: CDR1 SQVTM, CDR2 ANQGSEA.